This T cell receptor beta chain derives from a study of synovial regulatory T cells in juvenile arthritis (dated by TCRdb to the mid-2010s). Looking at the study overall: Among sequenced patients, a few were therapy-naive, one received methotrexate plus infliximab, 6 or 7 received methotrexate, and one had no treatment information. TCRbeta CDR3 repertoires of blood iaTreg cells, other blood Treg cells and synovial fluid Treg cells from matched patient samples were compared in the study. Although effector T cell subsets in the cohort were also sequenced for comparisons, the Treg dataset on its own covers only blood and synovial fluid Treg cells. Treg and Teff subsets from ten or so JIA patients with active disease were included in the TCR repertoire comparisons.

Results and caveats for the whole study, not just this receptor: Compared with other blood Treg cells, blood iaTreg cells had lower TCR diversity, a finding consistent with antigen-driven expansion. More CDR3 sequences were shared by synovial Treg cells with iaTreg cells than with other blood Treg cells, and a closer relation was confirmed by Chao-Jaccard similarity. iaTreg TCR repertoires were largely private across patients and partially overlapped with synovial Teff and blood CPL repertoires.

TCR repertoire donors were about 11 juvenile idiopathic arthritis patients with active disease who had not reached inactive disease, 3 polyarticular and 8 oligoarticular. The median age of the TCR-sequenced patients was about 10 years (range roughly 2.4-25), and their median disease duration was around seven years (range 0.2-19.1). Samples for TCR repertoire analysis were collected at two centres in Italy. Peripheral blood mononuclear cells were isolated using a Histopaque-1077 density gradient and were cryopreserved in about 90% FCS with approximately 10% DMSO. Libraries came from the immunoSEQ multiplex PCR assay. Adaptive Biotechnologies carried out the TCRbeta CDR3 sequencing. In the original analysis: To assess repertoire similarity, the researchers used the Chao-modified Jaccard index along with median clonotype overlap taken from 200 random subsamples at equal sample size. The similarity analyses were based on either productive nucleotide sequences or amino acid sequences translated in silico. Hierarchical clustering with single linkage and t-SNE based on Chao-modified Jaccard distances were applied for the comparison of repertoires. Repertoire diversity was quantified with the Renyi index, after sample size normalisation, across a range of alpha values. TCRdb holds this immuneACCESS table with in-frame rearrangements only. Some clones are missing; in checked studies, unresolved V genes explain under half, and the rest has no known cause. The V and J calls and clone size come from that table; D and trimming were worked out from the DNA. This sample's table carries some 9,800 clones. The ten largest clonotypes hold around 2.1% of the sample.

Concerning this clone itself: Its antigen target is currently unknown.

The CDR3 goes from the cysteine to the phenylalanine over 16 residues. No DNA is listed. As encoded in the germline V gene, CDR1 is SGHTA while CDR2 is FQGNSA. This TCR was sampled from a donor aged 2-29 years with juvenile idiopathic arthritis. The sequenced material came from Treg cells from blood. What the cell subset or site label conveys for this sample: remaining (HLA-DR-negative) circulating blood Treg cells. The rearrangement combines TRBV7-2 with TRBJ1-2. The CDR3 protein: CASSLDRTRGGYGYTF. Supplemented by the reference TRBV7-2 and TRBJ1-2 proteins around the CDR3, the complete variable domain is GAGVSQSPSNKVTEKGKDVELRCDPISGHTALYWYRQSLGQGLEFLIYFQGNSAPDKSGLPSDRFSAERTGGSVSTLTIQRTQQEDSAVYLCASSLDRTRGGYGYTFGSGTRLTVV.